This TCR beta chain was sequenced for a study of CXCR3-negative and CXCR3-positive naive CD8 T cells. UMI labels and 5' RACE were used to prepare the TRB cDNA libraries. Reprocessing the 5' RACE reads, TCRdb reports a single entry for every CDR3 protein and omits DNA. The sample table includes 20,000 to 25,000 distinct CDR3 sequences. Germline CDR1 SGHDN, CDR2 FVKESK. The CDR3 runs 15 residues. Sample: memory CD8+ T cells from blood. The V call is TRBV14, the J call TRBJ2-7; the D call from TCRdb, TRBD2, cannot be confirmed without DNA. This receptor was identified in a human donor in good health. Some clones in this sample may be carry-over from other donors' samples. The CDR3 here is CASSQVRALPYEQYF.